This TCR beta chain was identified during a study of cytomegalovirus exposure and HLA in healthy donors. Study in general: Of all 370 or so donors who were genotyped, roughly 81% belonged to the Caucasian-associated ancestry cluster.

A word on this clone: Its specificity is not known.

Both 60 Vbeta primers and 13 Jbeta primers went into the PCR. Method: immunoSEQ multiplex PCR; TCRdb's copy keeps in-frame clones and lacks some. The table has 90,000 to 100,000 clones, under 80% seen once. At collection, donors were nominally healthy, but unrecorded immune exposures were probable. General study findings and limits: Later on, analysis showed that most CMV-associated TCR beta chains appeared to be HLA-restricted. While the bulk of TCR sequences proved rare, some public TCRs turned up in many donors.

The sequencing sample was made of PBMCs. The TCR sequence derives from a man aged 35-49 years in good health and CMV-seropositive.

DNA for the CDR3: TGTGCCAGCTCACCAAATGGACTAGCGGGGAGAGAGACCCAGTACTTC. It codes for CASSPNGLAGRETQYF. V usage is TRBV18 and J usage is TRBJ2-5, with 12 positions matching TRBD2. After removal of 2 bases from V and 4 bases from J, the junction contained 5 bases not matched to a gene. Germline loops: CDR1 KGHSH, CDR2 LQKENI. The CDR3 extends over 16 amino acids.